The rows below give T cell receptor beta chains drawn from one sample of a study of tumor-infiltrating lymphocytes in primary liver carcinoma. TCRdb recomputed calls from the multiplex PCR reads with MiXCR, one row per CDR3 protein. The repertoire holds 300,000 to 350,000 distinct CDR3 sequences, with less than 65% as singletons. The sequencing sample was made of peripheral blood. The origin of the receptors is a man in his forties with primary liver carcinoma and hepatitis B virus infection. CDR3s include the opening cysteine and the closing phenylalanine or tryptophan. Each record gives: D gene, J gene, V gene, CDR3 length, clone size, CDR3 protein, CDR3 DNA. The D gene is left open where the match is weak. Size tells how often a clone was seen (once, few, many) or the class of an expanded clone, and some rows leave it out.

>-|TRBJ1-2|TRBV11-2|14|-
CASSGGREEYAYTF
TGTGCCAGCTCGGGGGGACGGGAAGAGTATGCCTACACCTTC
>-|TRBJ2-3|TRBV11-2|14|-
CASIQLTSTDMQYF
TGTGCCAGCATCCAGCTTACTAGCACAGATATGCAGTATTTT
>-|TRBJ1-1|TRBV13|15|-
CASSLAGRENTEAFF
TGTGCCAGCAGCCTAGCGGGACGGGAGAACACTGAAGCTTTCTTT
>-|TRBJ2-2|TRBV28|16|-
CASSPRRVQNTGELFF
TGTGCCAGCAGTCCGAGGCGGGTCCAGAACACCGGGGAGCTGTTTTTT
>TRBD2|TRBJ2-2|TRBV11-1|15|-
CANSLRTSGIGELFF
TGTGCCAACAGCCTCCGTACTAGCGGGATTGGGGAGCTGTTTTTT
>TRBD2|TRBJ2-5|TRBV12-3/TRBV12-4|15|many
CASSLGTSGKETQYF
TGTGCCAGCAGTTTAGGGACTAGCGGGAAAGAGACCCAGTACTTC
>TRBD2|TRBJ2-7|TRBV4-1|14|many
CASSQVASGYEQYF
TGCGCCAGCAGCCAGGTTGCTAGCGGGTACGAGCAGTACTTC
>-|TRBJ2-7|TRBV6-5|15|few
CASSYEDTTSYEQYF
TGTGCCAGCAGCTACGAGGACACGACCTCCTACGAGCAGTACTTC
>-|TRBJ1-3|TRBV10-3|14|few
CAISEHGSGNTIYF
TGTGCCATCAGTGAACACGGGTCTGGAAACACCATATATTTT
>TRBD1|TRBJ1-6|TRBV6-5|16|-
CASSYPGTVNNSPLHF
TGTGCCAGCAGTTACCCCGGGACAGTAAATAATTCACCCCTCCACTTT
>TRBD2|TRBJ2-7|TRBV12-3/TRBV12-4|13|many
CASSLGGRYEQYF
TGTGCCAGCAGTTTGGGCGGGAGATACGAGCAGTACTTC
>TRBD1|TRBJ1-1|TRBV6-6|15|-
CASSSTRQGSGEAFF
TGTGCCAGCAGTTCCACCAGACAGGGGAGCGGCGAAGCTTTCTTT
>TRBD2|TRBJ2-1|TRBV30|13|few
CAWSFAGGREQFF
TGTGCCTGGAGTTTTGCGGGAGGAAGGGAGCAGTTCTTC
>-|TRBJ1-2|TRBV11-2|14|few
CASSLSQGNHGYTF
TGTGCCAGCAGCTTATCGCAGGGGAATCATGGCTACACCTTC
>-|TRBJ1-5|TRBV11-2|15|once
CASSLEGRGGQPQHF
TGTGCCAGCAGCTTAGAGGGGAGGGGGGGTCAGCCCCAGCATTTT
>TRBD2|TRBJ2-1|TRBV10-3|13|many
CAISVASGNEQFF
TGTGCCATCAGTGTTGCTAGCGGAAATGAGCAGTTCTTC
>-|TRBJ2-3|TRBV14|16|-
CASSPRWAEGTDTQYF
TGTGCCAGCAGCCCCCGGTGGGCGGAAGGCACAGATACGCAGTATTTT
>-|TRBJ2-3|TRBV6-5|16|-
CANNPNPGLRPDTQYF
TGTGCCAACAATCCTAATCCGGGACTCCGGCCAGATACGCAGTATTTT
>-|TRBJ2-1|TRBV11-1|15|-
CASTTRGESYNEQIF
TGTGCCAGCACTACTAGAGGGGAGTCCTACAATGAGCAGATCTTC
>TRBD1|TRBJ2-1|TRBV6-6|15|once
CASSHEAGGYNEQFF
TGTGCCAGCAGTCATGAGGCAGGGGGTTACAATGAGCAGTTCTTC
>-|TRBJ2-4|TRBV14|17|few
CASSQEAYALDKNIQYF
TGTGCCAGCAGCCAAGAAGCCTACGCCCTCGACAAAAACATTCAGTACTTC
>-|TRBJ2-1|TRBV11-1|20|-
CASSSSQPVDAAPVHNEQFF
TGTGCCAGCAGCTCCTCTCAGCCAGTAGATGCAGCCCCGGTGCACAATGAGCAGTTCTTC
>-|TRBJ2-7|TRBV9|14|few
CASSTRDIEGEQYF
TGTGCCAGCAGCACCCGGGACATCGAAGGGGAGCAGTACTTC
>-|TRBJ1-1|TRBV5-1|14|-
CASSRQQGNTEAFF
TGCGCCAGCAGCCGCCAGCAAGGGAACACTGAAGCTTTCTTT
>-|TRBJ1-1|TRBV10-2|13|-
CASSVRLTAEAFF
TGCGCCAGCAGTGTGCGTTTAACAGCAGAAGCTTTCTTT
>TRBD2|TRBJ2-1|TRBV11-2|15|many
CASSRTSGPYNEQFF
TGTGCCAGCAGTAGGACTAGCGGGCCTTACAATGAGCAGTTCTTC
>TRBD1|TRBJ2-7|TRBV6-5|14|many
CASSRDRAAHEQYF
TGTGCCAGCAGTAGAGACAGGGCGGCCCACGAGCAGTACTTC
>-|TRBJ1-2|TRBV10-3|17|many
CAISPRGTSGSGYGYTF
TGTGCCATCAGCCCTCGGGGGACATCCGGTAGTGGCTATGGCTACACCTTC
>TRBD2|TRBJ2-2|TRBV4-1|17|many
CASSRLSGGGNTGELFF
TGCGCCAGCAGCCGATTATCGGGCGGGGGGAACACCGGGGAGCTGTTTTTT
>-|TRBJ2-1|TRBV6-5|15|-
CTISYSPGIYNEQFF
TGTACCATCAGTTACTCCCCAGGAATCTACAATGAGCAGTTCTTC
>-|TRBJ2-7|TRBV13|13|once
CASSPRYSYEQYF
TGTGCCAGCAGCCCACGATACAGTTACGAGCAGTACTTC
>-|TRBJ2-7|TRBV11-2|15|-
CANSLDPQNYYEQYF
TGTGCCAATAGCTTAGACCCACAGAATTACTACGAGCAGTACTTC
>-|TRBJ2-7|TRBV11-2|12|-
CASSIYSNEWYF
TGTGCCAGCAGCATATATAGTAATGAGTGGTACTTC
>TRBD2|TRBJ2-5|TRBV5-6|14|-
CASSWVAGVETQCF
TGTGCCAGCAGCTGGGTGGCGGGAGTCGAGACCCAGTGCTTC
>TRBD1|TRBJ2-5|TRBV11-2|15|many
CASSSPLDREETQYF
TGTGCCAGCAGCTCACCCCTCGACAGGGAAGAGACCCAGTACTTC
>TRBD1|TRBJ1-3|TRBV30|18|-
CAWSWGGTALISGNTIYF
TGTGCCTGGAGTTGGGGCGGGACAGCGCTTATCTCTGGAAACACCATATATTTT
>TRBD1|TRBJ1-2|TRBV30|13|-
CAWSYDRVYGYTF
TGTGCCTGGAGTTACGACAGGGTATATGGCTACACCTTC
>TRBD2|TRBJ2-1|TRBV11-2|14|-
CASSWGGLSGERFF
TGCGCCAGCAGCTGGGGGGGATTAAGTGGTGAGCGGTTCTTC
>-|TRBJ2-3|TRBV4-3|15|-
CASNQDQGWADTQYF
TGCGCCAGCAATCAGGATCAGGGGTGGGCAGATACGCAGTATTTT
>-|TRBJ2-7|TRBV7-9|13|-
CASSFPESYEQYF
TGTGCCAGCAGCTTCCCAGAATCCTACGAGCAGTACTTC
>-|TRBJ2-4|TRBV28|17|-
CASSLNQGILAKNIQYF
TGTGCCAGCAGTTTAAATCAAGGGATACTAGCCAAGAACATTCAGTACTTC
>-|TRBJ2-7|TRBV5-1|12|-
CASSLGAAEEYF
TGCGCCAGCAGCTTGGGGGCAGCCGAGGAGTACTTC
>TRBD2|TRBJ2-2|TRBV11-2|17|-
CASSLVGAGGPTGEMFF
TGTGCCAGCAGCTTAGTCGGGGCGGGAGGGCCCACTGGGGAGATGTTTTTT
>TRBD1|TRBJ2-2|TRBV11-2|17|once
CASSKKGQGADTGELFF
TGTGCCAGTAGCAAAAAAGGACAGGGGGCCGACACCGGGGAGCTGTTTTTT